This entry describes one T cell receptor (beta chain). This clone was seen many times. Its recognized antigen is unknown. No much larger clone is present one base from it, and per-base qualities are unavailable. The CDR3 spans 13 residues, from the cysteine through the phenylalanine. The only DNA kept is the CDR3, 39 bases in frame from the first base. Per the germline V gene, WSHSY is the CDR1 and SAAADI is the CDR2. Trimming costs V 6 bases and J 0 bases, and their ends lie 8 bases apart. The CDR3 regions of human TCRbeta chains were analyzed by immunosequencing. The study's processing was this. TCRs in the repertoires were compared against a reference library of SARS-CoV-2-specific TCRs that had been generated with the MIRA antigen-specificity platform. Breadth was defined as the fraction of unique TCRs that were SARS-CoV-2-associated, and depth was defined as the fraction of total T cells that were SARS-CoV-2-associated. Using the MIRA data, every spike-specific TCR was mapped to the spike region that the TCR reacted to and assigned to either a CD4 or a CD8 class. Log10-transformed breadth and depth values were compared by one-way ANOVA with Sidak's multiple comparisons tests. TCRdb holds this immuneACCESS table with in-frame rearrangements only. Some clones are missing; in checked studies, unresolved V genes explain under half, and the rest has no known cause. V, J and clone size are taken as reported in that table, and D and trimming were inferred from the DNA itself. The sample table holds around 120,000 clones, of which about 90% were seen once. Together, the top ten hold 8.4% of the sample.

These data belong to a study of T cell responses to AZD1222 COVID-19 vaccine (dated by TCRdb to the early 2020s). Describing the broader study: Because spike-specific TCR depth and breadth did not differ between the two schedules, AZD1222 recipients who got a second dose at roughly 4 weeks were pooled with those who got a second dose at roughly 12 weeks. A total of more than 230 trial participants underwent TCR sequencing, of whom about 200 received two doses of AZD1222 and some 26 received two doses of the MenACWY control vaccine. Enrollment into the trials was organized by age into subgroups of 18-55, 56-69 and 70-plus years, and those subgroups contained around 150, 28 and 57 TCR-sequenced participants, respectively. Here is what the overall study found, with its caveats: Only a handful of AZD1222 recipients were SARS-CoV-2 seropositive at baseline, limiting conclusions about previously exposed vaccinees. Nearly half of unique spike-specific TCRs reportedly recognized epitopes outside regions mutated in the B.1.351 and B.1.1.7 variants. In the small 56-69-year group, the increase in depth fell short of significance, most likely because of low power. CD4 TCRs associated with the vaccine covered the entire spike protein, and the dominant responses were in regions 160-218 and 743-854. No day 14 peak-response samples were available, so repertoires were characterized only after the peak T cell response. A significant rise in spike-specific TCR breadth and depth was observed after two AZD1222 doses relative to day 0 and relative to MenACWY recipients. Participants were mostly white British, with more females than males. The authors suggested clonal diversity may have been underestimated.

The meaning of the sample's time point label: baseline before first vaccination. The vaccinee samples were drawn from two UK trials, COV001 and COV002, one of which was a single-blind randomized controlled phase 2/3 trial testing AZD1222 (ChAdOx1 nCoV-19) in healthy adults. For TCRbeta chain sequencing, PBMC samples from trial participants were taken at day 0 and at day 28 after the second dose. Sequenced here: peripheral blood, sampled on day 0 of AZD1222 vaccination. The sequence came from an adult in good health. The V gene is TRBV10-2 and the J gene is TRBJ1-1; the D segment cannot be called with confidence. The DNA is TGCGCCAGCAGACTAGACTTGAACACTGAAGCTTTCTTT. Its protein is CASRLDLNTEAFF.